Below are 30 T cell receptor beta chains sequenced from a single sample in a study of blood T cell repertoires in COVID-19. Produced via immunoSEQ multiplex PCR; TCRdb's table is partial and in-frame only. The sample lists about 160,000 clones; approximately 92% were seen once. Sequences were obtained from peripheral blood. The source of these receptors is a woman between 45 and 60 years old with acute or convalescent COVID-19.

V is TRBV4-2 and J is TRBJ1-6, with D uncertain. Germline-derived CDR1 and CDR2 are LGHNA and YNFKEQ. Trimming took off 0 bases at V and 0 bases at J, with 9 bases between the two ends. This CDR3 has 17 amino acids. This CDR3 is CASSQDTVSSYNSPLHF. The CDR3 DNA reads as TGTGCCAGCAGCCAAGATACAGTGAGCTCCTATAATTCACCCCTCCACTTT.

This clone was counted only a few times. This sequence joins TRBV15 and TRBJ1-2; D is perhaps TRBD1 (5 bases). Per the germline V gene, CDR1 is LNHNV and CDR2 is YYDKDF (reference sequence). This CDR3 has 12 residues. Trimming left V 4 bases short and J 6 bases short, with 9 bases between. The CDR3 protein is CATSTTGDGYTF. The CDR3 DNA reads TGTGCCACCAGCACCACGGGGGATGGCTACACCTTC.

The V call is TRBV19, the J call TRBJ2-3; 8 nucleotides agree with TRBD2. After removal of 5 bases from V and 0 bases from J, the junction contained 4 bases not matched to a gene. Germline CDR1 reads LNHDA; CDR2 reads SQIVND (reference sequence). The CDR3 has 15 amino acids. CDR3 bases: TGTGCCAGTAGTGCCATAGCGGGGAGCACAGATACGCAGTATTTT. Translation gives CASSAIAGSTDTQYF.

V is TRBV7-3 and J is TRBJ2-1, with D maybe TRBD2 (6 bases). The germline V gene encodes CDR1 SGHTA and CDR2 FQGTGA. Trimming removed 8 bases at V and 0 bases at J, with 14 bases between. There are 15 residues in the CDR3. The CDR3 DNA follows: TGTGCCAGCTCTTTTGCGGGGAGCTCCTACAATGAGCAGTTCTTC. Amino acid sequence: CASSFAGSSYNEQFF.

This clone has more than one count but fewer than ten. The chain is built from TRBV5-1 and TRBJ1-4; D not resolved. Germline V CDR1 and CDR2: SGHRS, YFSETQ. The V end was cut by 0 bases, the J end by 5 bases, with 5 bases between. The CDR3 spans 13 residues. CDR3 nucleotides: TGCGCCAGCAGCTTGGGCGCCAATGAAAAACTGTTTTTT. Translation: CASSLGANEKLFF.

In this sample, this clone turned up once. The rearrangement joins TRBV2 to TRBJ2-7; D call uncertain. Between the trimmed V and J ends, which lost 8 bases and 3 bases, there was a span of 11 bases. Germline V lookup: CDR1 SNHLY, CDR2 FYNNEI. CDR3 length equals 12 residues. DNA of the CDR3: TGTGCCAGCCGCCTAGGAGACTACGAGCAGTACTTC. This translates into CASRLGDYEQYF.

The chain combines TRBV7-2 with TRBJ1-6; 7 positions match TRBD1. With V trimmed by 0 bases and J by 6 bases, 5 bases remained unmatched. CDR1 SGHTA and CDR2 FQGNSA come from the germline V gene. This CDR3 has 16 residues. Here the CDR3 reads CASSLAGTEPNSPLHF. Here the CDR3 DNA reads TGTGCCAGCAGCTTAGCCGGGACAGAGCCTAATTCACCCCTCCACTTT. Full variable domain (missing parts from reference TRBV7-2 and TRBJ1-6): GAGVSQSPSNKVTEKGKDVELRCDPISGHTALYWYRQSLGQGLEFLIYFQGNSAPDKSGLPSDRFSAERTGGSVSTLTIQRTQQEDSAVYLCASSLAGTEPNSPLHFGNGTRLTVT.

The V call is TRBV6-5, the J call TRBJ1-1; 7 positions agree with TRBD1. Germline-derived CDR1 and CDR2 are MNHEY and SVGAGI. This CDR3 is built from 13 residues. The V gene end was trimmed by 8 bases and the J gene end by 1 base; junction bases not matched to a gene: 4. CDR3 loop: CASVGQPNTEAFF. The CDR3 bases are TGTGCCAGCGTGGGACAGCCGAACACTGAAGCTTTCTTT.

The chain joins TRBV25-1 to TRBJ2-5; the match to TRBD2 covers 7 bases. CDR1 is MGHDK, CDR2 SYGVNS, per germline. CDR3 size: 15 residues. V gave up 3 bases and J gave up 2 bases; unmatched junction bases: 6. The CDR3 DNA reads TGTGCCAGCAGTGATCTAGCGGAGACGCAAGAGACCCAGTACTTC. This gives the protein CASSDLAETQETQYF.

This rearrangement joins TRBV6-2 or TRBV6-3 to TRBJ1-2; 12 nucleotides agree with TRBD1. Germline V lookup: CDR1 MNHEY, CDR2 SVGEGT. After removal of 5 bases from V and 3 bases from J, the junction contained 7 bases not matched to a gene. There are 16 residues in the CDR3. DNA of the CDR3: TGTGCCAGCAGTGGCCGGGGACAGGGGGCATACTATGGCTACACCTTC. Translated, it gives CASSGRGQGAYYGYTF.

The chain carries TRBV24-1 and TRBJ1-5; TRBD1 is a possible D gene (6 bases). The CDR3 totals 16 residues. Germline CDR1 is KGHDR and CDR2 is SFDVKD. The ends were cut back, 3 bases at V and 0 bases at J, with 11 bases in the middle. DNA for the CDR3: TGTGCCACCAGTGATGCCAGGGGATCTAGCAATCAGCCCCAGCATTTT. It encodes CATSDARGSSNQPQHF.

The table lists this clone with a count of one. The V and J genes are TRBV30 and TRBJ1-1; D not resolved. Per germline, CDR1 GTSNPN and CDR2 SVGIG (reference sequence). The CDR3 is made up of 13 amino acids. Trimming took off 5 bases at V and 4 bases at J, with 14 bases between the two ends. The CDR3 loop reads CAWALGGFTEAFF. CDR3 in DNA: TGTGCCTGGGCCCTAGGTGGGTTCACTGAAGCTTTCTTT.

V is TRBV5-1 and J is TRBJ2-7; D not resolved. Germline CDR1 SGHRS, CDR2 YFSETQ. V was trimmed by 5 bases and J by 7 bases, leaving 10 bases between them. There are 11 residues in the CDR3. The CDR3, as DNA: TGCGCCAGCAGGGAGATGGGTGAGCAGTACTTC. Translating it yields CASREMGEQYF.

The CDR3: CASSLARVILAGGTYNEQFF. The CDR3 nucleotides are TGTGCCAGCAGCTTAGCCCGCGTTATCCTAGCGGGGGGGACCTACAATGAGCAGTTCTTC. The chain couples TRBV7-2 to TRBJ2-1, with 12 bases that match TRBD2. The CDR3 loop spans 20 amino acids. The germline V gene has CDR1 SGHTA and CDR2 FQGNSA. V dropped 0 bases and J dropped 2; count of bases not matched to a gene: 11.

This clone was picked up a small number of times. The chain uses TRBV6-5 and TRBJ2-7, with D tentatively TRBD2 (6 bases). V lost 8 bases and J lost 2, with 13 bases in between. Germline assignment: CDR1 MNHEY and CDR2 SVGAGI. The CDR3 is 13 amino acids. The DNA for the CDR3 is TGTGCCAGCTGCCCCGGAGGGCCCTACGAGCAGTACTTC. Amino acids: CASCPGGPYEQYF.

The chain employs TRBV28 and TRBJ1-2; TRBD1 agrees at 8 bases. The CDR3 consists of 15 residues. J lost 0 bases, V lost 7 bases, and 7 bases had no gene match. The V gene's germline CDR1 is MDHEN and CDR2 SYDVKM. The CDR3 coding sequence is TGTGCCAGCACCGTTACAGGGGGACCTAACTATGGCTACACCTTC. It encodes CASTVTGGPNYGYTF.

The chain employs TRBV3-1 (or the pseudogene TRBV3-2) and TRBJ1-4; no clear D gene. The CDR3 has 15 amino acids. Germline CDR1 LGHDT, CDR2 YNNKEL (reference sequence). V was pared by 0 bases and J by 7 bases, with 12 bases between. The CDR3 nucleotides read TGTGCCAGCAGCCAAGATTCCCTGAGTCCTGAAAAACTGTTTTTT. Its translation is CASSQDSLSPEKLFF.

CDR3 bases: TGTGCCAGCAGTTACTCGGAGGGTAGCAATCAGCCCCAGCATTTT. Protein: CASSYSEGSNQPQHF. The rearrangement joins TRBV6-2 or TRBV6-3 to TRBJ1-5; D is unresolved. CDR3 length: 15 amino acids. Trimming left V 0 bases short and J 0 bases short, with 6 bases between. Looked up from germline, CDR1 is MNHEY and CDR2 is SVGEGT.

Details on this clone: A read error is possible here, since a much larger clone lies one base away. The chain combines TRBV6-5 with TRBJ1-1; D is ambiguous. V lost 4 bases, J lost 0 bases, and 3 bases lay in between. The CDR3 consists of 12 residues. Germline V lookup: CDR1 MNHEY, CDR2 SVGAGI. The CDR3 nucleotides are TGTGCCAGCAGTTCAATGAACACTGAAGCTTTCTTT. This translates into CASSSMNTEAFF.

The chain employs TRBV14 and TRBJ2-7, with a tentative D call TRBD1 (5 bases). Germline CDR1 and CDR2: SGHDN and FVKESK. The CDR3 is made up of 15 amino acids. The germline V and J ends were trimmed by 2 bases and 0 bases, with 11 bases remaining between them. CDR3 DNA sequence: TGTGCCAGCAGCCAAAGTAGGGGCCGCTCCTACGAGCAGTACTTC. It codes for CASSQSRGRSYEQYF.

V gene TRBV30 combines with J gene TRBJ1-5, with TRBD1 matching over 8 bases. Germline CDR1 is GTSNPN and CDR2 is SVGIG (reference sequence). This CDR3 has 13 amino acids. The J segment lost 6 bases and the V segment lost 5 bases, leaving 6 bases of the junction unmatched. The CDR3 protein is CAWGQGSAQPQHF. CDR3 coding DNA: TGTGCCTGGGGACAGGGATCGGCTCAGCCCCAGCATTTT. The full variable domain, with the rest looked up from reference TRBV30 and TRBJ1-5, is SQTIHQWPATLVQPVGSPLSLECTVEGTSNPNLYWYRQAAGRGLQLLFYSVGIGQISSEVPQNLSASRPQDRQFILSSKKLLLSDSGFYLCAWGQGSAQPQHFGDGTRLSIL.

This chain links TRBV7-6 with TRBJ2-1; TRBD2 matches 11 bases. V gave up 0 bases and J gave up 7 bases; unmatched junction bases: 5. The CDR3 totals 16 residues. Germline CDR1 reads SGHVS; CDR2 reads FNYEAQ. CDR3 coding DNA: TGTGCCAGCAGCTTAGCCCTAGCGGGAGGAAGGAATGAGCAGTTCTTC. Translated, it gives CASSLALAGGRNEQFF.

As DNA, the CDR3 is TGTGCCAGCGGCCTAGGCACCAGGGGCTATGGCTACACCTTC. Its protein is CASGLGTRGYGYTF. The chain employs TRBV28 and TRBJ1-2; maybe TRBD1 (6 bases). Germline V gives CDR1 MDHEN, CDR2 SYDVKM. V gave up 8 bases and J gave up 4 bases, with 17 bases separating them. The CDR3 loop spans 14 amino acids.

The gene calls are TRBV6-5 and TRBJ1-4; D is perhaps TRBD1 (6 bases). Per the germline V gene, CDR1 is MNHEY and CDR2 is SVGAGI. Between the trimmed V and J ends, which lost 6 bases and 4 bases, there was a span of 9 bases. This CDR3 is 13 amino acids long. CDR3 amino acids: CASRDSNNEKLFF. CDR3 nucleotide sequence: TGTGCCAGCAGGGACAGTAATAATGAAAAACTGTTTTTT.

The V call is TRBV11-2, the J call TRBJ1-2, with D perhaps matching TRBD1 (5 bases). Per the germline V gene, CDR1 is SGHAT and CDR2 is FQNNGV. This CDR3 is 14 amino acids long. Trimming cost V 0 bases and J 5 bases, with 10 bases left between them. This CDR3 reads CASSLEQVGYGYTF. The CDR3 coding sequence is TGTGCCAGCAGCTTAGAACAGGTGGGGTATGGCTACACCTTC.

This chain joins TRBV24-1 and TRBJ1-6; D is unresolved. The germline V gene has CDR1 KGHDR and CDR2 SFDVKD. Trimming stripped 4 bases from V and 6 bases from J, with 9 bases between. The CDR3 extends over 14 amino acids. The CDR3 reads CATSDVTVNSPLHF. The CDR3, as DNA: TGTGCCACCAGTGACGTTACAGTTAATTCACCCCTCCACTTT.

The gene calls are TRBV24-1 and TRBJ2-1; 7 nucleotides match TRBD1. Germline CDR1 reads KGHDR; CDR2 reads SFDVKD. The CDR3 is made up of 14 amino acids. V shed 5 bases, J shed 10 bases, and the junction held 10 bases outside the gene matches. Written as DNA, the CDR3 is TGTGCCACCAGTGGGACGGACAGGAGAGGCGAGCAGTTCTTC. Its protein product is CATSGTDRRGEQFF.

The chain has TRBV30 and TRBJ2-5, with TRBD2 matching over 8 bases. Trimming removed 4 bases from V and 5 bases from J; junction bases left unmatched: 9. Germline V gives CDR1 GTSNPN, CDR2 SVGIG (reference sequence). This CDR3 comprises 14 residues. This CDR3 is CAWTTGGARETQYF. Here the CDR3 DNA reads TGTGCCTGGACCACGGGGGGGGCAAGGGAGACCCAGTACTTC.

This clone was seen just once. The chain carries TRBV28 and TRBJ2-7, with TRBD1 matching 10 bases. CDR1 and CDR2 from the germline V gene are MDHEN and SYDVKM. CDR3 length: 19 residues. V was pared by 7 bases and J by 0 bases, with 18 bases of the junction left unmatched. The CDR3 DNA follows: TGTGCCAGCACCAACCCCCCCGGGACAGGGGCCCCCGACTCCTACGAGCAGTACTTC. Its translation is CASTNPPGTGAPDSYEQYF.

This chain connects TRBV28 to TRBJ1-4; 7 nucleotides agree with TRBD1. This CDR3 has 16 residues. Trimming cost V 4 bases and J 4 bases; bases outside gene matches: 9. The germline V gene encodes CDR1 MDHEN and CDR2 SYDVKM. The CDR3 reads CASSSPGTALNEKLFF. The CDR3 region has the DNA TGTGCCAGCAGTTCCCCCGGGACAGCACTTAATGAAAAACTGTTTTTT. Combining the CDR3 with reference TRBV28 and TRBJ1-4 gives the whole variable domain DVKVTQSSRYLVKRTGEKVFLECVQDMDHENMFWYRQDPGLGLRLIYFSYDVKMKEKGDIPEGYSVSREKKERFSLILESASTNQTSMYLCASSSPGTALNEKLFFGSGTQLSVL.